The rows below give T cell receptor beta chains drawn from one sample of a study of shared clonotypes between healthy human individuals. Assay used: immunoSEQ multiplex PCR; TCRdb lists only in-frame clones, some missing. Among 500,000 to 550,000 clones listed, roughly 95% were seen once. The specimen sequenced was naive CD4+ T cells sorted from blood. The receptors were sampled from a woman under 40 in good health. The conserved cysteine and the conserved F or W are not part of the CDR3 here.

V: TRBV11-2; J: TRBJ2-2; CDR3: ASTTKGREAPFTGELF
V: TRBV5-6; J: TRBJ2-2; CDR3: ASSNDYTGNTGELF
V: TRBV10-1; J: TRBJ2-2; CDR3: ASSIAGEGTGELF
V: TRBV18; J: TRBJ2-3; CDR3: ASSRGLSTDTQY
V: TRBV6-7; J: TRBJ2-5; CDR3: ASSQRREGRGQETQY
V: TRBV7-8; J: TRBJ2-7; CDR3: ASSLVASGPYEQY
V: TRBV28; J: TRBJ1-2; CDR3: ASRSGQGGGYGYT
V: TRBV7-7; J: TRBJ2-5; CDR3: ASSQGTSEEDQY
V: TRBV19; J: TRBJ1-3; CDR3: ASCNSGNTIY
V: TRBV6-6; J: TRBJ1-6; CDR3: ASSYKRDDNSPLH
V: TRBV30; J: TRBJ2-6; CDR3: AWSQDRHSGANVLT
V: TRBV6-6; J: TRBJ1-1; CDR3: ASSLRPDGNTEAF
V: TRBV4-2; J: TRBJ1-3; CDR3: ASSWDRSFSGNTIY
V: TRBV5-1; J: TRBJ1-1; CDR3: ASSLQGDTEAF
V: TRBV28; J: TRBJ2-3; CDR3: ASNNRAGDTQY
V: TRBV2; J: TRBJ2-7; CDR3: ASRPNRDRDEQY
V: TRBV7-8; J: TRBJ1-1; CDR3: ASSSRTGSMNTEAF
V: TRBV4-1; J: TRBJ2-7; CDR3: ASSQLRPPSSYEQY
V: TRBV5-6; J: TRBJ2-5; CDR3: ASSRLAGGFQETQY
V: TRBV19; J: TRBJ2-2; CDR3: ASSTPGQNTGELF
V: TRBV2; J: TRBJ2-5; CDR3: ASSESDRLSQY
V: TRBV7-2; J: .; CDR3: ASSLRTSGRAVGYEQY
V: TRBV5-5; J: TRBJ1-1; CDR3: ASSGTVMNTEAF
V: TRBV20-1; J: TRBJ2-1; CDR3: SARSNEQF
V: TRBV6-1; J: TRBJ2-7; CDR3: ASSAGQAEGGLYEQY
V: TRBV11-3; J: TRBJ2-3; CDR3: ASSLGFGDTQY
V: TRBV28; J: TRBJ1-1; CDR3: ASSWGGALTEAF
V: TRBV19; J: TRBJ2-1; CDR3: ASSRSRGLAGAHEQF
V: TRBV7-8; J: TRBJ2-6; CDR3: ASSLVRGKPSGANVLT
V: TRBV28; J: TRBJ1-4; CDR3: ASNSPGLNEKLF
V: TRBV7-9; J: TRBJ2-7; CDR3: ASSSLFQSYEQY
V: TRBV6-6; J: TRBJ2-2; CDR3: ASSFSETGELF
V: TRBV10-3; J: TRBJ2-7; CDR3: AISEETRTYEQY
V: TRBV6-6; J: TRBJ2-1; CDR3: ASRGALDYNEQF
V: TRBV13; J: TRBJ2-3; CDR3: ASSSTDTQY
V: TRBV5-1; J: TRBJ2-1; CDR3: ASRVAGGPANEQF
V: TRBV6-1; J: TRBJ1-2; CDR3: ASSASQGRDGYT
V: TRBV13; J: TRBJ2-5; CDR3: ASRTAGRQGTQY
V: TRBV10-3; J: TRBJ2-1; CDR3: AIRDRDRGINEQF
V: TRBV10-3; J: TRBJ1-5; CDR3: AISEPHQPQH
V: TRBV6-6; J: TRBJ1-4; CDR3: ASSYSMVQSNEKLF
V: TRBV5-1; J: TRBJ2-7; CDR3: ASSLAGLADPYEQY
V: TRBV29-1; J: TRBJ2-1; CDR3: SVARASAYNEQF
V: TRBV4-1; J: TRBJ2-2; CDR3: ASSQEAVSYTGELF